This entry concerns a single T cell receptor (beta chain). Its antigen target is currently unknown. Qualities for individual bases were not recorded, and no much larger clone is one base off. Receptors were amplified or captured by the immunoSEQ multiplex PCR assay. TCRdb mirrors the immuneACCESS table, restricted to in-frame sequences. Some clones are absent from its copies; in checked studies, under half trace to an unresolved V gene, and the reason for the others is unknown. Within this sample are some 660,000 clones, with approximately 87% of them counted one time only. The ten largest clones capture approximately 0.0097% of the sample. This sample is part of a study of shared T cell receptors in the human thymus (dated by TCRdb to about 2021). Background on the whole study: The study examined how self-reactive, shared T-cell receptor alpha chains are generated in the human thymus.

Based on the germline V gene, the CDR1 and CDR2 sequences are SGHRS and YFSETQ. V is trimmed back by 2 bases and J by 4 bases, and the junction contains 5 bases that no gene match accounts for. The cysteine opens and the phenylalanine closes a CDR3 of 15 amino acids. Only the CDR3 DNA stays, 45 bases, in frame from base 1. The same sample was also studied in work on human thymus T cells. As described in the second report: In Finland, the donors were immunologically healthy infants who were having open corrective cardiac surgery for congenital heart defects. Thymus tissue was collected as surgical resects that were removed during corrective cardiac surgery. Both the thymic and the peripheral blood repertoires appeared to show biased V and J gene segment usage. According to the related research, thymic TCR repertoires were highly overlapping among unrelated individuals. The study used eight infant thymus samples plus four related peripheral blood samples to characterize TCR alpha and beta repertoires. Donor ages ranged from about 6 to 244 days, and the cohort comprised about six male and two female infants. After being mechanically released from the tissue, thymocytes were kept at -70 degrees C in pellets of roughly 8.5-34 million cells. A QIAsymphony instrument was used to extract genomic DNA from frozen cell pellets. Using the immunoSEQ multiplex PCR assay, the TCRB and TCRAD loci were amplified from a standardized quantity of quality-controlled genomic DNA. Amplicons spanned the V(D)J region at a length sufficient to cover the CDR3 and identify V and J genes. Through the commercial immunoSEQ service, the amplicons were sequenced on an Illumina platform. Primer bias and sequencing errors were corrected as previously described, and TCRAD and TCRB definitions were based on the IMGT database. immunoSEQ Analyzer 3.0 and VDJTools were used for repertoire analysis, which covered basic statistics, V/J segment usage, diversity estimates, rarefaction and pairwise overlap. Diversity was estimated using the Chao1, ChaoE, Efron-Thisted, Shannon and inverse Simpson indices, and was also estimated on datasets down-sampled to the size of the smallest sample. For repertoire overlap, CDR3 nucleotide sequence, V gene and J gene had to match strictly, and clustering was done by Jaccard-based multidimensional scaling. Thymus samples yielded on average around 810,000 unique TCRB clonotypes, compared with 70,000 to 85,000 from blood samples.

Recombination linked TRBV5-1 to TRBJ2-5; 10 bases in the middle match TRBD2. The receptor was derived from a boy in the first two years of life with a congenital heart defect. Donor details come from another sample of the same person, matched by shared clones. The sequenced sample was thymocytes. The bases read TGCGCCAGCAGCTTCCCTAGCGGGGGTCCAGAGACCCAGTACTTC. Translated, this gives CASSFPSGGPETQYF.